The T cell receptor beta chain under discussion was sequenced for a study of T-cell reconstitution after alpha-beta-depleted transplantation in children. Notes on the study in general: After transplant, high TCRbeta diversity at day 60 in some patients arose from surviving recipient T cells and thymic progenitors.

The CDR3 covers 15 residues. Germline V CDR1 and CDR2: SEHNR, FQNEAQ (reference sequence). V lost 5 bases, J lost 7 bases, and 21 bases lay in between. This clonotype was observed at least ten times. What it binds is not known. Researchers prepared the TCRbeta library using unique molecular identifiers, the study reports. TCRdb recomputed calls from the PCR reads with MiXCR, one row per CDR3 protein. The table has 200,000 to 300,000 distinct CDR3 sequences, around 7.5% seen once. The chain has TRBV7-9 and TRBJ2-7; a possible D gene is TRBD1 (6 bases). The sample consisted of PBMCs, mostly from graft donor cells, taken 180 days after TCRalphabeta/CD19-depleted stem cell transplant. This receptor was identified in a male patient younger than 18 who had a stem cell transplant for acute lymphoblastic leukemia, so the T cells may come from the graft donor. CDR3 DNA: TGTGCCAGCAGCCCCCAAACAGGGACCTCTCAGGAGCAGTACTTC. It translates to CASSPQTGTSQEQYF. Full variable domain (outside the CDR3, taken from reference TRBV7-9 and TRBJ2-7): DTGVSQNPRHKITKRGQNVTFRCDPISEHNRLYWYRQTLGQGPEFLTYFQNEAQLEKSRLLSDRFSAERPKGSFSTLEIQRTEQGDSAMYLCASSPQTGTSQEQYFGPGTRLTVT.